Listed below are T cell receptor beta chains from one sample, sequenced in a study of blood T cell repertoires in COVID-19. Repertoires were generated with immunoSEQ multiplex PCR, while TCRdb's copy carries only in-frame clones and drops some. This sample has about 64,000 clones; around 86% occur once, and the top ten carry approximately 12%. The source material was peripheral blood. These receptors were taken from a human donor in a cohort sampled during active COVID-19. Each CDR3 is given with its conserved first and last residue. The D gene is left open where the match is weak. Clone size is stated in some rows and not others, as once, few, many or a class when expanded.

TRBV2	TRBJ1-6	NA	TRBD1	TGTGCCAGCAGAAGACAACTTTCCCGGGACAGGGGGTCACCCCTCCACTTT	CASRRQLSRDRGSPLHF
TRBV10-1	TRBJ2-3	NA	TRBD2	TGCGCCAGCAGTGATGAAGGGAGGGCCAAGGGTTCGGATACGCAGTATTTT	CASSDEGRAKGSDTQYF
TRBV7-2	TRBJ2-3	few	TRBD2	TGTGCCAGCAGCTTCCCGGTCGGGGGGGCTCGGGATACGCAGTATTTT	CASSFPVGGARDTQYF
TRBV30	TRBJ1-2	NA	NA	TGTGCCTCAGGCGGGGGCGGCTATGGCTACACCTTC	CASGGGGYGYTF
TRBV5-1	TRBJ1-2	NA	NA	TGCGCCAGCGCGGACAATTTAGTTGGCTACACCTTC	CASADNLVGYTF
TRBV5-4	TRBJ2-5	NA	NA	TGTGCCAGCAGCTTGGAGGGGGGGTTTGACCAAGAGACCCAGTACTTC	CASSLEGGFDQETQYF
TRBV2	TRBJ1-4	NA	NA	TGTGCCAGCAGTGAAACAGAAGAAAAACTGTTTTTT	CASSETEEKLFF
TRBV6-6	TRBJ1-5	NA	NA	TGTGCCAGCAGTTACGTCCCAAATCAGCCCCAGCATTTT	CASSYVPNQPQHF
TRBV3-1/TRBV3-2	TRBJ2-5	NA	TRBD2	TGTGCCACCCGCGCTAGAGCGGCGGGGGGGGAAGGCCAAGAGACCCAGTACTTC	CATRARAAGGEGQETQYF
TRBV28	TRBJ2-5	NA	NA	TGTGCCAGCAGTTTATCCAGGGGCGGTGAGACCCAGTACTTC	CASSLSRGGETQYF
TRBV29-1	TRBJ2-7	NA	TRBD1	TGCAGCGTTGAGACAGGGTTAGGCGACGAGCAGTACTTC	CSVETGLGDEQYF
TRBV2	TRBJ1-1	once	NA	TGTGCCAGCAGTACCCGACAGGATGAAGCTTTCTTT	CASSTRQDEAFF
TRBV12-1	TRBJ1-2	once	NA	TGTGCCAGCAGCTCCAAGAAGACAGCTAACTATGGCTACACCTTC	CASSSKKTANYGYTF
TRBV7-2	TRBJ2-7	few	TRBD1	TGTGCCAGCAGCCCGGGGACAGGGGGCATCGAGCAGTACTTC	CASSPGTGGIEQYF
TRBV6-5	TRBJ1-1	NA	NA	TGTGCCAGCAGTCTGAAAGGAGGGAACACTGAAGCTTTCTTT	CASSLKGGNTEAFF
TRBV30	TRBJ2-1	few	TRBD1	TGTGCCTGGTACCTGGACAGGGGTTACAATGAGCAGTTCTTC	CAWYLDRGYNEQFF
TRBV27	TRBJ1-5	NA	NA	TGTGCCAGCAGTTACCGGGACAACGGTCAGCCCCAGCATTTT	CASSYRDNGQPQHF
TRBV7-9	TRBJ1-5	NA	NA	TGTGCCAGCAGCCCTATTTCGGGGCCCCAGCATTTT	CASSPISGPQHF
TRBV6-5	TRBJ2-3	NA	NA	TGTGCCAGCATCGACGGGGTTACGCAGTATTTT	CASIDGVTQYF
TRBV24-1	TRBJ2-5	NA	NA	TGTGCCACCAGTGCTGCTGGGGGCATGGAGACCCAGTACTTC	CATSAAGGMETQYF
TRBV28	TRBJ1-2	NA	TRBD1	TGTGCCAGCAGGTTCGCAGGGGGACGAGACTATGGCTACACCTTC	CASRFAGGRDYGYTF
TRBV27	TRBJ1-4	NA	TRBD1	TGTGCCAGCAGTTCGTACCTCAGGGACAGGGGGCTTCCGAAACTGTTTTTT	CASSSYLRDRGLPKLFF
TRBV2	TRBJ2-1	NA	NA	TGTGCCAGCAGTGATAGGGGGGGAGTATTGTTCTTC	CASSDRGGVLFF
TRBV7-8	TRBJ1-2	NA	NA	TGTGCCAGCAGCAGCAAAAAAGACAGGTCTAACTATGGCTACACCTTC	CASSSKKDRSNYGYTF
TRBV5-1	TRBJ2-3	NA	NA	TGCGCCAGCAGCGTTTTGGGGGCGGAGACAGATACGCAGTATTTT	CASSVLGAETDTQYF
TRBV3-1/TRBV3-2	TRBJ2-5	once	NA	TGTGCCAGCAGCCAAGGTACTAGCTTCGATGGGGGTCGGGAGACCCAGTACTTC	CASSQGTSFDGGRETQYF
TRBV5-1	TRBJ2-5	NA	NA	TGCGCCAGCAGCTTGGAATCGAGGGTTGTAGAGACCCAGTACTTC	CASSLESRVVETQYF
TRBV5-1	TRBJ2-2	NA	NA	TGCGCCAGCAGCTTGGATCGCGGAGGGGGCGCTTTTGCCACCGGGGAGCTGTTTTTT	CASSLDRGGGAFATGELFF
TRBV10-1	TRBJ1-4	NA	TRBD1	TGCGCCAGTAACCGGGACAGGAATGAAAAACTGTTTTTT	CASNRDRNEKLFF
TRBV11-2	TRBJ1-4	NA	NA	TGTGCCAGCAGCTCCCTGACAGGTCTGGGTGAAAAACTGTTTTTT	CASSSLTGLGEKLFF
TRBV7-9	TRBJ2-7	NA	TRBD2	TGTGCCAGCAGCTTAGTGATACTAGCGGGGGGAAGTAACGAGCAGTACTTC	CASSLVILAGGSNEQYF
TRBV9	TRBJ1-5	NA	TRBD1	TGTGCCAGCAGCCCTCGTCCCGGGACAGGGTCGGAGCCCCAGCATTTT	CASSPRPGTGSEPQHF
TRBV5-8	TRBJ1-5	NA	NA	TGTGCCAGCAGCTTGGCGACAGACTATCAGCCCCAGCATTTT	CASSLATDYQPQHF
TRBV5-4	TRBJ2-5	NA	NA	TGTGCCAGCAGCTACGGCACCGAGGTGGAGACCCAGTACTTC	CASSYGTEVETQYF
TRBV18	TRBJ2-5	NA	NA	TGTGCCAGCTCACCACCGGGGCGGGGGCTTCAAGAGACCCAGTACTTC	CASSPPGRGLQETQYF
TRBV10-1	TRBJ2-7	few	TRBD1	TGCGCCAGCAGTCCGGACAGGGGGCTCTCCTACGAGCAGTACTTC	CASSPDRGLSYEQYF
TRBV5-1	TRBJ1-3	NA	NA	TGCGCCAGCAGCTCAGTATATGGAAACACCATATATTTT	CASSSVYGNTIYF
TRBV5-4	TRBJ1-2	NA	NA	TGTGCCAGCACGCACTCGGGAGGCTATGGCTACACCTTC	CASTHSGGYGYTF
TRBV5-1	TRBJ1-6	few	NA	TGCGCCAGCAGCTTGGGACACGGGGAGAGTTCACCCCTCCACTTT	CASSLGHGESSPLHF
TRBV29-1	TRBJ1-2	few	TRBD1	TGCAGCGTGGACAGGGATGACTATGGCTACACCTTC	CSVDRDDYGYTF